The 18 T cell receptor beta chains below were found in one sample sequenced in a study of T-cell memory formation after mild COVID-19. TCRdb independently ran MiXCR on the 5' RACE reads; one entry per CDR3 protein. The profile covers roughly 190,000 distinct CDR3 sequences, with 15% to 20% appearing a single time and 2.4% taken by the ten largest. The sequencing sample was made of PBMCs or a T cell subset sorted from them (not recorded which). The receptors were sampled from an adult woman who had mild COVID-19 (a few samples of this study predate the infection). Cell type and time point are not known.

The V call is TRBV12-3 or TRBV12-4, the J call TRBJ2-3; possibly TRBD1 or TRBD2 for D (6 bases each). This CDR3 is built from 13 residues. The V and J ends lost 2 bases and 8 bases respectively, with 11 bases between them. CDR3 sequence (DNA): TGTGCCAGCAGTTTAACCGGGGGCCGTACGCAGTATTTT. Translating gives CASSLTGGRTQYF.

The chain is built from TRBV6-2 or TRBV6-3 and TRBJ2-4, with a tentative D call TRBD2 (5 bases). Trimming removed 2 bases at V and 6 bases at J, with 11 bases between. Germline V lookup: CDR1 MNHEY, CDR2 SVGEGT. CDR3 length: 14 amino acids. CDR3 residues: CASSYTRDGNIQYF. The CDR3, as DNA: TGTGCCAGCAGTTACACTAGGGATGGAAACATTCAGTACTTC.

The J gene is TRBJ1-2, the V gene TRBV10-3; D remains unclear. The CDR3 totals 11 residues. V lost 0 bases and J 4 bases, leaving 0 bases between the germline ends. Germline V gives CDR1 ENHRY, CDR2 SYGVKD. The CDR3, as DNA: TGTGCCATCAGTGAGTCCTATGGCTACACCTTC. Protein product: CAISESYGYTF.

This clonotype has only a few counts. The rearrangement joins TRBV12-3 or TRBV12-4 to TRBJ2-3, with TRBD1 matching 7 bases. The CDR3 has 16 amino acids. J gave up 2 bases and V 6 bases, and 11 bases lay outside the gene matches. CDR3: CASSWDSSRSTDTQYF. The CDR3 DNA is TGTGCCAGCAGCTGGGACAGTAGTCGGTCCACAGATACGCAGTATTTT.

The chain is built from TRBV20-1 and TRBJ2-7; 12 positions match TRBD1. With 6 bases clipped from V and 3 bases from J, the junction kept 6 bases outside the gene matches. Germline loops: CDR1 DFQATT, CDR2 SNEGSKA (reference sequence). This CDR3 has 14 residues. Written as DNA, the CDR3 is TGCAGTGCCAGGGGGACAGGGGGCGTCTACGAGCAGTACTTC. The encoded protein is CSARGTGGVYEQYF.

The rearrangement joins TRBV5-1 to TRBJ2-1; 9 positions match TRBD1. This CDR3 contains 18 residues. From germline, CDR1 is SGHRS and CDR2 YFSETQ. V shed 4 bases and J 6 bases; nucleotides not matched to a gene: 17. The CDR3 DNA follows: TGCGCCAGCAGCCTCTGGGGACAGGGAAAATCCGGTAGCAATGAGCAGTTCTTC. As protein: CASSLWGQGKSGSNEQFF.

This clonotype turned up a few times. The chain joins TRBV24-1 to TRBJ2-5, with a weak D call TRBD1 (6 bases). CDR3 length: 15 amino acids. Deletions cut 5 bases from V and 5 bases from J, with 17 bases between. Looked up from germline, CDR1 is KGHDR and CDR2 is SFDVKD. CDR3 nucleotides: TGTGCCACCAGTGCGGGACATTCTTCGCAGGAGACCCAGTACTTC. Translation: CATSAGHSSQETQYF.

This chain uses TRBV20-1 with TRBJ1-5; D might be TRBD1 (5 bases). The V end was cut by 3 bases, the J end by 4 bases, with 10 bases between. Germline CDR1 reads DFQATT; CDR2 reads SNEGSKA (reference sequence). The CDR3 length is 13 residues. CDR3 residues: CSASGGVNQPQHF. Written as DNA, the CDR3 is TGCAGTGCTAGTGGAGGGGTTAATCAGCCCCAGCATTTT.

This chain joins TRBV10-3 and TRBJ2-5; D gene ambiguous. The CDR3 consists of 12 residues. V lost 3 bases to trimming and J lost 2 bases, with 4 bases between them. Germline-derived CDR1 and CDR2 are ENHRY and SYGVKD. As DNA, the CDR3 is TGTGCCATCAGTGATAAGCAAGAGACCCAGTACTTC. Protein sequence: CAISDKQETQYF.

The chain is built from TRBV20-1 and TRBJ1-5; tentatively, D is TRBD1 (5 bases). CDR3 length: 16 residues. V was pared by 0 bases and J by 0 bases, with 12 bases between. From germline, CDR1 is DFQATT and CDR2 SNEGSKA (reference sequence). The CDR3 is CSARDSGGYSNQPQHF. CDR3 nucleotides: TGCAGTGCTAGAGATTCGGGGGGGTATAGCAATCAGCCCCAGCATTTT.

This chain connects TRBV20-1 to TRBJ1-3, with D possibly being TRBD1 (5 bases). Germline V gene data show CDR1 as DFQATT and CDR2 as SNEGSKA (reference sequence). The CDR3 covers 17 residues. Trimming removed 3 bases from V and 0 bases from J, with 18 bases in between. The CDR3 region is CSASTRRGRSSGNTIYF. DNA for the CDR3: TGCAGTGCTAGCACCAGAAGGGGCCGATCCTCTGGAAACACCATATATTTT.

V gene TRBV5-4 combines with J gene TRBJ2-7, with TRBD2 identical over 11 bases. Germline lookup yields CDR1 SGHNT and CDR2 YYREEE (reference sequence). The CDR3 sequence is 17 residues long. V was clipped by 4 bases and J by 2 bases; unmatched bases: 11. CDR3 coding DNA: TGTGCCAGCAGCCTTACTAAACTAGCGGGGGACCCCTACGAGCAGTACTTC. As protein: CASSLTKLAGDPYEQYF.

This clonotype was seen only a few times. The CDR3 loop is CSARDQQRGRSPLHF. The CDR3 DNA reads as TGCAGTGCTAGAGATCAGCAGAGAGGCCGTTCACCCCTCCACTTT. The chain joins TRBV20-1 to TRBJ1-6; D unresolved. In germline, CDR1 is DFQATT, CDR2 SNEGSKA (reference sequence). V was trimmed by 0 bases and J by 9 bases, leaving 15 bases between them. The CDR3 is made up of 15 amino acids.

The chain employs TRBV7-2 and TRBJ2-2; 11 bases are a match to TRBD2. V lost 1 base to trimming and J lost 6 bases; unmatched junction nucleotides: 10. Per the germline V gene, CDR1 is SGHTA and CDR2 is FQGNSA. The CDR3 is 18 residues long. The CDR3 sequence is CASSLVGTSGLKPGELFF. In DNA, the CDR3 is TGTGCCAGCAGCTTAGTGGGGACTAGCGGATTAAAACCCGGGGAGCTGTTTTTT.

This CDR3 reads CASSFIAGGPGNEQFF. The CDR3 nucleotides read TGCGCCAGCAGCTTTATAGCGGGAGGGCCGGGCAATGAGCAGTTCTTC. The chain recombines TRBV5-1 with TRBJ2-1; 11 positions match TRBD2. Germline V lookup: CDR1 SGHRS, CDR2 YFSETQ. V gave up 2 bases and J gave up 6 bases; unmatched junction bases: 7. This CDR3 contains 16 residues.

This clonotype was counted only a few times. The chain combines TRBV20-1 with TRBJ2-1; no clear D. This CDR3 has 14 residues. The germline gives CDR1 DFQATT, CDR2 SNEGSKA (reference sequence). The V end lost 3 bases, the J end lost 6 bases, and 15 bases lay between the germline ends. Here the CDR3 reads CSASTGGPANEQFF. For the CDR3, the DNA is TGCAGTGCTAGTACCGGCGGACCGGCCAATGAGCAGTTCTTC.

The chain has TRBV12-3 or TRBV12-4 and TRBJ2-2; a weak D match, TRBD2 (5 bases). Trimming removed 6 bases at V and 5 bases at J, with 19 bases between. The CDR3 sequence is 16 residues long. CDR3: CASRAALSGRTGELFF. CDR3 DNA: TGTGCCAGCAGGGCCGCCCTGAGCGGAAGGACCGGGGAGCTGTTTTTT.

The sample holds a few counts of this clonotype. J is TRBJ2-7 and V is TRBV4-2; tentative D call: TRBD2 (5 bases). There are 15 residues in the CDR3. The V gene's germline CDR1 is LGHNA and CDR2 YNFKEQ. V was pared by 0 bases and J by 3 bases, with 12 bases between. The CDR3 DNA is TGTGCCAGCAGCCAAGAGGGTCTCGGGGTCTACGAGCAGTACTTC. Encoded protein: CASSQEGLGVYEQYF.